Listed here are 18 T cell receptor beta chains from one sample, sequenced in a study of T cell changes during pregnancy in multiple sclerosis. Profiled with immunoSEQ multiplex PCR; TCRdb holds only in-frame clones, not every one. The sample consists of about 69,000 clones, roughly 90% of them appearing once. Sequencing used peripheral blood, obtained in the third trimester of pregnancy. These receptors came from a female donor with multiple sclerosis, enrolled in a pregnancy study.

This chain uses TRBV4-3 with TRBJ1-4, with 7 bases identical to TRBD1. Germline lookup yields CDR1 LGHNA and CDR2 YSLEER. This CDR3 spans 15 amino acids. V lost 7 bases and J lost 4; bases outside the gene matches: 9. The CDR3 loop reads CASKSTGRFNEKLFF. CDR3 DNA: TGCGCCAGCAAGTCGACAGGGAGGTTTAATGAAAAACTGTTTTTT.

The chain links TRBV2 to TRBJ2-7; possible D gene TRBD1, 5 bases. Germline V gene lookup returns CDR1 SNHLY and CDR2 FYNNEI. The CDR3 contains 13 residues. V lost 6 bases and J 6 bases, leaving 15 bases between the germline ends. The CDR3 DNA reads TGTGCCAGCAGCGCAGGGTGGGGTCGCGAGCAGTACTTC. Translated: CASSAGWGREQYF.

The gene calls are TRBV5-1 and TRBJ2-5; a weak D match, TRBD2 (6 bases). V lost 2 bases and J 0 bases, leaving 23 bases between the germline ends. Germline V gene lookup returns CDR1 SGHRS and CDR2 YFSETQ. The CDR3 contains 19 residues. Here the CDR3 reads CASSLGFGGVKYNQETQYF. The CDR3 DNA reads as TGCGCCAGCAGCTTAGGGTTCGGCGGGGTTAAATACAACCAAGAGACCCAGTACTTC.

The chain couples TRBV29-1 to TRBJ1-1; tentatively, D is TRBD1 (6 bases). The CDR3 is 10 residues long. From germline, CDR1 is SQVTM and CDR2 ANQGSEA. V gave up 6 bases and J gave up 7 bases, with 9 bases separating them. CDR3: CSVNRDEAFF. CDR3 coding DNA: TGCAGCGTGAACAGGGATGAAGCTTTCTTT.

This clone was detected a few times. This chain joins TRBV10-1 and TRBJ2-7; D is uncertain. Trimming took off 3 bases at V and 0 bases at J, with 3 bases between the two ends. The CDR3 consists of 12 residues. Germline CDR1 and CDR2: WNHNN and SYGVQD (reference sequence). DNA of the CDR3: TGCGCCAGCAGTGACAGCTCCTACGAGCAGTACTTC. Protein product: CASSDSSYEQYF.

The V gene is TRBV28, the J gene TRBJ1-5; 9 bases match TRBD1. Germline loops: CDR1 MDHEN, CDR2 SYDVKM. This CDR3 has 18 amino acids. V shed 6 bases and J 0 bases; nucleotides not matched to a gene: 12. In DNA, the CDR3 is TGTGCCAGCAGAAAGACAGGGGGTTTTTGGGATAGCAATCAGCCCCAGCATTTT. This sequence encodes CASRKTGGFWDSNQPQHF. Together with reference TRBV28 and TRBJ1-5, the CDR3 gives the full variable domain: DVKVTQSSRYLVKRTGEKVFLECVQDMDHENMFWYRQDPGLGLRLIYFSYDVKMKEKGDIPEGYSVSREKKERFSLILESASTNQTSMYLCASRKTGGFWDSNQPQHFGDGTRLSIL.

This clone has more than one count but fewer than ten. V and J are TRBV18 and TRBJ1-1; D gene unclear. The germline V gene has CDR1 KGHSH and CDR2 LQKENI. Trimming removed 4 bases at V and 2 bases at J, with 17 bases between. This CDR3 region has 16 residues. The CDR3 loop is CASSQAAASLNTEAFF. As DNA, the CDR3 is TGTGCCAGCTCACAGGCTGCGGCCAGTTTAAACACTGAAGCTTTCTTT.

The genes are TRBV28 and TRBJ1-6; 12 bases line up with TRBD1. The V gene's germline CDR1 is MDHEN and CDR2 SYDVKM. V trimming: 5 bases; J trimming: 8 bases; junction bases outside the gene matches: 13. The CDR3 is made up of 18 amino acids. The CDR3 reads CASSPPRIGTGGYSPLHF. The CDR3 bases are TGTGCCAGCAGTCCTCCCCGGATTGGGACAGGGGGCTATTCACCCCTCCACTTT.

V is TRBV12-5 and J is TRBJ2-1; 9 bases map to TRBD1. The germline gives CDR1 LGHNT, CDR2 FRNRAP. The CDR3 is 16 amino acids. V dropped 5 bases and J dropped 8; count of bases not matched to a gene: 13. The CDR3 region is CASGPAGQGISDEQFF. CDR3 DNA sequence: TGTGCTAGTGGTCCAGCCGGACAGGGGATTTCCGATGAGCAGTTCTTC.

V gene TRBV10-1 combines with J gene TRBJ1-4; 9 bases are shared with TRBD1. The ends lost 6 bases at V and 8 bases at J; junction bases unmatched: 7. CDR3 size: 14 residues. Germline V gene data show CDR1 as WNHNN and CDR2 as SYGVQD (reference sequence). The CDR3, as DNA: TGCGCCAGCAGCGTTGACAGGGGGAAAGAAAAACTGTTTTTT. Encoded protein: CASSVDRGKEKLFF.

This chain uses TRBV28 with TRBJ1-5; TRBD1 matches 9 bases. The germline CDR1 and CDR2 sequences are MDHEN and SYDVKM. V shed 3 bases and J 5 bases; nucleotides not matched to a gene: 8. The CDR3 runs 16 residues. This chain's CDR3 is CASSFRTGEVDQPQHF. In nucleotides, the CDR3 is TGTGCCAGCAGTTTCCGGACAGGGGAGGTAGATCAGCCCCAGCATTTT.

V and J are TRBV19 and TRBJ2-1, with TRBD2 identical over 8 bases. V lost 0 bases, J lost 4 bases, and 5 bases stayed unmatched. The length of the CDR3 is 16 residues. CDR1 is LNHDA, CDR2 SQIVND, per germline (reference sequence). In DNA, the CDR3 is TGTGCCAGTAGTATAGACGGGGGGGCCATTTACAATGAGCAGTTCTTC. This sequence encodes CASSIDGGAIYNEQFF.

The chain employs TRBV15 and TRBJ1-1, with TRBD1 matching over 8 bases. The CDR3 totals 14 residues. Trimming cost V 4 bases and J 4 bases; bases outside gene matches: 5. CDR1 and CDR2 (germline): LNHNV, YYDKDF (reference sequence). This CDR3 is CATSIRQGSTEAFF. DNA of the CDR3: TGTGCCACCAGCATCAGACAGGGGAGCACTGAAGCTTTCTTT.

V and J are TRBV4-3 and TRBJ1-6, with D possibly being TRBD1 (5 bases). From germline, CDR1 is LGHNA and CDR2 YSLEER. The CDR3 has 15 amino acids. Trimming removed 0 bases from V and 9 bases from J, with 12 bases in between. This CDR3 reads CASSQDYTQGSPLHF. Here the CDR3 DNA reads TGCGCCAGCAGCCAAGATTATACGCAGGGTTCACCCCTCCACTTT.

This chain links TRBV19 with TRBJ2-4; TRBD1 matches 7 bases. J lost 8 bases, V lost 9 bases, and 19 bases had no gene match. This CDR3 has 16 amino acids. Germline V gene lookup returns CDR1 LNHDA and CDR2 SQIVND (reference sequence). CDR3 sequence: CARKLRDSTFCHIQYF. CDR3 DNA sequence: TGTGCCAGAAAACTCCGGGACAGCACTTTCTGTCACATTCAGTACTTC.

This sequence joins TRBV7-9 and TRBJ1-1; 12 bases map to TRBD1. Per germline, CDR1 SEHNR and CDR2 FQNEAQ (reference sequence). V was pared by 5 bases and J by 1 base, with 5 bases of the junction left unmatched. CDR3 length: 16 amino acids. CDR3 sequence reads: CASSRDRGLKNTEAFF. The CDR3, as DNA: TGTGCCAGCAGCCGGGACAGGGGGCTTAAGAACACTGAAGCTTTCTTT.

This clone showed up just a few times. The chain employs TRBV6-5 and TRBJ2-3; weak D call: TRBD2 (5 bases). The CDR3 length is 14 residues. CDR1 and CDR2 (germline): MNHEY, SVGAGI. Trimming shortened V by 6 bases and J by 2 bases, and 12 bases separated the two germline ends. The CDR3 DNA is TGTGCCAGCAGCGCTCCGGGGTACACAGATACGCAGTATTTT. Protein: CASSAPGYTDTQYF.

The chain carries TRBV28 and TRBJ2-7; D might be TRBD1 (6 bases). The germline V and J ends were trimmed by 5 bases and 3 bases, with 11 bases remaining between them. Germline V gene sequence: CDR1 MDHEN, CDR2 SYDVKM. The CDR3 has 13 residues. The CDR3 nucleotides are TGTGCCAGCAGTACCGGACAGTACTACGAGCAGTACTTC. It codes for CASSTGQYYEQYF. Based on the CDR3 plus reference TRBV28 and TRBJ2-7, the full variable domain is DVKVTQSSRYLVKRTGEKVFLECVQDMDHENMFWYRQDPGLGLRLIYFSYDVKMKEKGDIPEGYSVSREKKERFSLILESASTNQTSMYLCASSTGQYYEQYFGPGTRLTVT.